One and the same sample provided the 28 T cell receptor beta chains below, sequenced in a study of T-cell reconstitution after alpha-beta-depleted transplantation in children (dated by TCRdb to about 2016). The protocol used for the library was PCR. Sequencing relied on an Illumina HiSeq 2500. TCR libraries were prepared with molecular barcoding, using unique molecular identifiers to normalize TCRbeta repertoire quantification. TCRdb's own reprocessing of the public reads used fastp at Q25 and MiXCR and kept productive beta chains. Duplicate CDR3 protein sequences are folded into a single record with the most common DNA and genes. In all, the sample holds fewer than 1 million distinct CDR3 sequences, and 16% of those were seen once. Approximately 5% of the sample rests with the top ten. The sample's treatment or condition label, in plain terms: allogeneic hematopoietic cell transplantation with graft depleted of TCRalphabeta T cells and CD19 B cells.

Source: PBMCs, mostly from graft donor cells, taken 360 days after TCRalphabeta/CD19-depleted stem cell transplant. These TCRs come from a male patient under 18 who had a stem cell transplant for acute lymphoblastic leukemia, so the T cells may come from the graft donor.

This clonotype was seen a few times. For the CDR3, the DNA is TGTGCCAGCAGTTACTCGGGGGGGCCGGGCGGTGGCTACACCTTC. Residues: CASSYSGGPGGGYTF. V usage is TRBV6-5 and J usage is TRBJ1-2; TRBD1 might be the D (6 bases). The CDR3 length is 15 residues. Trimming stripped 0 bases from V and 7 bases from J, with 15 bases between. CDR1 is MNHEY and CDR2 is SVGAGI in the germline V gene.

V gene TRBV11-1 combines with J gene TRBJ1-6; D remains unclear. The CDR3 sequence is 17 residues long. Germline loops: CDR1 SGHAT, CDR2 FQDESV (reference sequence). V was cut by 1 base and J by 3 bases, with 13 bases left in between. CDR3 sequence: CASSLVFGQFYNSPLHF. The CDR3 DNA reads TGTGCCAGCAGCTTAGTATTCGGGCAGTTCTATAATTCACCCCTCCACTTT.

There are a few counts of this clonotype. The chain is built from TRBV11-2 and TRBJ2-7, with D possibly being TRBD1 (6 bases). The CDR3 is 17 amino acids. The germline V and J ends were trimmed by 0 bases and 1 base, with 16 bases remaining between them. In germline, CDR1 is SGHAT, CDR2 FQNNGV. The CDR3 spells CASSLDRQVTLSYEQYF. The DNA for the CDR3 is TGTGCCAGCAGCTTAGATCGACAGGTTACCCTTTCCTACGAGCAGTACTTC.

This clonotype came up a few times. As DNA, the CDR3 is TGCGCCAGCAGCCAAGTCAGGCTTAGCACAGATACGCAGTATTTT. Translated: CASSQVRLSTDTQYF. This chain links TRBV4-1 with TRBJ2-3; the D is unclear. V was pared by 1 base and J by 0 bases, with 8 bases between. Germline values: CDR1 MGHRA, CDR2 YSYEKL. CDR3 size: 15 residues.

This clonotype came up a few times. The gene calls are TRBV5-1 and TRBJ2-6; D gene uncertain. The CDR3 contains 16 residues. CDR1 is SGHRS, CDR2 YFSETQ, per germline. The V gene lost 0 bases and the J gene lost 2 bases, with 9 bases spanning the gap. CDR3: CASSLGWGTGANVLTF. The CDR3 coding sequence is TGCGCCAGCAGCTTGGGTTGGGGTACTGGGGCCAACGTCCTGACTTTC.

This clonotype has ten or more counts. The V and J genes are TRBV6-5 and TRBJ2-3; no clear D gene. V gave up 0 bases and J gave up 4 bases, with 14 bases separating them. There are 16 residues in the CDR3. Per the germline V gene, CDR1 is MNHEY and CDR2 is SVGAGI. In DNA form, the CDR3 reads TGTGCCAGCAGTTACTCCGGGTCCCCCGTAGCAGATACGCAGTATTTT. Translating gives CASSYSGSPVADTQYF.

This clonotype was detected ten times or more. The chain has TRBV29-1 and TRBJ2-3; tentatively, D is TRBD2 (5 bases). This CDR3 comprises 16 residues. The V end was cut by 0 bases, the J end by 2 bases, with 15 bases between. CDR1 and CDR2 (germline): SQVTM, ANQGSEA. CDR3 bases: TGCAGCGTTGAAGATTTTGAGGGTTCGGTCACAGATACGCAGTATTTT. Translation gives CSVEDFEGSVTDTQYF.

The gene calls are TRBV4-1 and TRBJ2-7; 10 nucleotides line up with TRBD2. The CDR3 has 17 residues. V trimming: 3 bases; J trimming: 3 bases; junction bases outside the gene matches: 11. The germline gives CDR1 MGHRA, CDR2 YSYEKL. Here the CDR3 DNA reads TGCGCCAGCAGCCAGCGACGGGAGCGGGAGGGTCGCTACGAGCAGTACTTC. It translates to CASSQRREREGRYEQYF.

This clonotype has a single count. The rearrangement uses TRBV12-3 or TRBV12-4 and TRBJ2-2, with 7 positions matching TRBD2. The CDR3 covers 18 residues. J lost 5 bases, V lost 8 bases, and 20 bases had no gene match. DNA of the CDR3: TGTGCCAGCCATCCGGCCCCCCCTAGCGGTGAAATAACCGGGGAGCTGTTTTTT. This encodes CASHPAPPSGEITGELFF.

Turning to this clonotype: An end of the junction differs from the germline gene, which may be a read error. V and J are TRBV7-3 and TRBJ2-3; no clear D. This CDR3 comprises 15 residues. Germline CDR1 and CDR2: SGHTA and FQGTGA. CDR3 loop: CASSLRASFTDAQYF. The CDR3 bases are TGTGCCAGCAGCTTAAGGGCTAGTTTCACAGATGCGCAGTATTTT.

This clonotype was counted a few times. The chain combines TRBV5-6 with TRBJ1-2; D remains ambiguous. The CDR3 extends over 14 amino acids. Germline CDR1 is SGHDT and CDR2 is YYEEEE. Deletions cut 1 base from V and 5 bases from J, with 12 bases between. The CDR3 is CASSLRSSRYGYTF. In nucleotides, the CDR3 is TGTGCCAGCAGCTTGAGGTCTTCCCGTTATGGCTACACCTTC.

This clonotype has only a few counts. The rearrangement uses TRBV7-2 and TRBJ1-1; D is ambiguous. V lost 3 bases and J 5 bases, leaving 13 bases between the germline ends. CDR1 SGHTA and CDR2 FQGNSA come from the germline V gene. This CDR3 spans 14 amino acids. DNA of the CDR3: TGTGCCAGCAGCTTTTTCGAAGGAGGGACTGAAGCTTTCTTT. Translating it yields CASSFFEGGTEAFF.

This chain links TRBV20-1 with TRBJ2-3; 9 bases match TRBD2. The CDR3 is 16 amino acids. V dropped 0 bases and J dropped 2; count of bases not matched to a gene: 6. CDR1 and CDR2 (germline): DFQATT, SNEGSKA (reference sequence). In DNA, the CDR3 is TGCAGTGCTAGAGATTCAGCGGGAGGAAACACAGATACGCAGTATTTT. Protein: CSARDSAGGNTDTQYF.

In its sample, this clonotype was seen a few times. This sequence joins TRBV7-9 and TRBJ2-7; 10 nucleotides line up with TRBD1. Germline V gene sequence: CDR1 SEHNR, CDR2 FQNEAQ (reference sequence). The CDR3 totals 17 residues. V was pared by 1 base and J by 0 bases, with 6 bases of the junction left unmatched. CDR3 nucleotides: TGTGCCAGCAGCTTAGGCCTTGGACAGGGGGTCTCCTACGAGCAGTACTTC. Its protein product is CASSLGLGQGVSYEQYF.

J is TRBJ2-1 and V is TRBV25-1; possible D gene TRBD2, 6 bases. Trimming removed 0 bases at V and 4 bases at J, with 19 bases between. The CDR3 sequence is 18 residues long. Germline V lookup: CDR1 MGHDK, CDR2 SYGVNS. CDR3 sequence (DNA): TGTGCCAGCAGTGAATATAGATTTGGAGGGGCGCGGTACAATGAGCAGTTCTTC. It encodes CASSEYRFGGARYNEQFF.

This chain links TRBV12-3 or TRBV12-4 with TRBJ1-2; D not resolved. V dropped 6 bases and J dropped 8 bases, with 16 bases sitting between them. The CDR3 has 13 amino acids. The CDR3 protein is CASRRDLVEGYTF. CDR3 sequence (DNA): TGTGCCAGCAGACGAGACTTGGTGGAGGGCTACACCTTC.

This clonotype was detected a few times. The chain has TRBV12-3 or TRBV12-4 and TRBJ2-5, with 9 nucleotides matching TRBD1. The CDR3 has 15 residues. V lost 6 bases to trimming and J lost 5 bases; unmatched junction nucleotides: 10. The CDR3 nucleotides are TGTGCCAGCAGACTGACAGGGGGAGGACACGAGACCCAGTACTTC. Translated, it gives CASRLTGGGHETQYF.

There are a few counts of this clonotype. The chain joins TRBV5-1 to TRBJ2-7; 14 bases map to TRBD2. Germline trimming cut 4 bases from V and 2 bases from J; bases unmatched to any gene: 8. Germline V CDR1 and CDR2: SGHRS, YFSETQ. The CDR3 runs to 17 residues. The CDR3: CASSLGTSGSGAYEQYF. The CDR3 coding sequence is TGCGCCAGCAGCCTCGGGACTAGCGGGAGTGGGGCCTACGAGCAGTACTTC.

This clonotype was seen a few times. The chain employs TRBV7-9 and TRBJ2-3; 8 bases fit TRBD1. The length of the CDR3 is 17 residues. Germline V lookup: CDR1 SEHNR, CDR2 FQNEAQ (reference sequence). V shed 3 bases, J shed 4 bases, and the junction held 12 bases outside the gene matches. CDR3 DNA sequence: TGTGCCAGCAGCTTCTTTGGACAGGGCAAAGTCTCAGATACGCAGTATTTT. Amino acid sequence: CASSFFGQGKVSDTQYF.

The chain uses TRBV15 and TRBJ2-1; 10 positions match TRBD2. V lost 8 bases, J lost 5 bases, and 3 bases stayed unmatched. In germline, CDR1 is LNHNV, CDR2 YYDKDF (reference sequence). The CDR3 sequence is 13 residues long. For the CDR3, the DNA is TGTGCCACCCGAGCGGGAGGGCACAATGAGCAGTTCTTC. As protein: CATRAGGHNEQFF.

In nucleotides, the CDR3 is TGTGCCAGCAACCCCGTCCTGGCAGGGGACACCGGGGAGCTGTTTTTT. It codes for CASNPVLAGDTGELFF. V gene TRBV12-3 or TRBV12-4 combines with J gene TRBJ2-2; possible D gene TRBD1, 6 bases. V lost 7 bases and J 3 bases, leaving 18 bases between the germline ends. There are 16 residues in the CDR3.

This chain joins TRBV5-1 and TRBJ2-1, with D perhaps matching TRBD2 (7 bases). The CDR3 spans 16 residues. V was trimmed by 6 bases and J by 3 bases, leaving 19 bases between them. CDR1 SGHRS and CDR2 YFSETQ come from the germline V gene. As DNA, the CDR3 is TGCGCCAGCAATCCACTGGGGGCTAGCGGCTACAATGAGCAGTTCTTC. This sequence encodes CASNPLGASGYNEQFF.

This clonotype was counted a few times. In nucleotides, the CDR3 is TGTGCCAGCTCACCGAGCGGGACATTAGCCAAAAACATTCAGTACTTC. This gives the protein CASSPSGTLAKNIQYF. The J gene is TRBJ2-4, the V gene TRBV18; tentatively, D is TRBD2 (7 bases). V lost 3 bases and J 0 bases, leaving 12 bases between the germline ends. The CDR3 contains 16 residues. CDR1 and CDR2 (germline): KGHSH, LQKENI.

The chain has TRBV29-1 and TRBJ1-4; possible D gene TRBD1, 5 bases. CDR3 length equals 16 residues. With 4 bases removed from V and 0 bases from J, the gap between germline ends came to 15 bases. The germline gives CDR1 SQVTM, CDR2 ANQGSEA. In DNA form, the CDR3 reads TGCAGCGTTGCGGGTTGGGGGATCCCAACTAATGAAAAACTGTTTTTT. Translated: CSVAGWGIPTNEKLFF.

V and J are TRBV11-2 and TRBJ1-6; 7 bases agree with TRBD1. This CDR3 has 17 amino acids. The V segment lost 5 bases and the J segment 6 bases; nucleotides outside the gene matches: 13. The germline V gene encodes CDR1 SGHAT and CDR2 FQNNGV. In DNA, the CDR3 is TGTGCCAGCAGCCCAACAGCGCGGACAGGTGGTAATTCACCCCTCCACTTT. It encodes CASSPTARTGGNSPLHF.

The table lists this clonotype with a few counts. The rearrangement uses TRBV6-5 and TRBJ2-2; TRBD2 matches at 8 bases. Trimming removed 2 bases from V and 1 base from J; junction bases left unmatched: 6. The CDR3 loop spans 17 amino acids. Germline assignment: CDR1 MNHEY and CDR2 SVGAGI. The CDR3 here is CASSYPRGGGNTGELFF. CDR3 sequence (DNA): TGTGCCAGCAGTTACCCCCGGGGGGGAGGGAACACCGGGGAGCTGTTTTTT.

V is TRBV7-9 and J is TRBJ2-7; 7 positions match TRBD2. The CDR3 is made up of 17 amino acids. V was clipped by 1 base and J by 0 bases; unmatched bases: 9. Germline V lookup: CDR1 SEHNR, CDR2 FQNEAQ (reference sequence). CDR3 protein: CASSLGLNGEGSYEQYF. The CDR3 DNA sequence: TGTGCCAGCAGCTTAGGCCTTAACGGGGAGGGCTCCTACGAGCAGTACTTC.

This clonotype was recorded many times. The junction and the germline gene differ at one end; a read error may be behind it. The chain recombines TRBV5-1 with TRBJ2-7; 10 nucleotides align to TRBD1. This CDR3 has 16 residues. Germline CDR1 reads SGHRS; CDR2 reads YFSETQ. CDR3 in amino acids: CASSLASGTGAYEQYF. The CDR3 DNA reads as TGTGCCAGCAGCTTAGCTTCCGGGACAGGGGCCTACGAGCAGTACTTC.